These T cell receptor beta chains were read from a single sample in a study of blood T cell repertoires in COVID-19. The assay was immunoSEQ multiplex PCR, and TCRdb's table has in-frame clones only and misses some. The repertoire holds some 240,000 clones, with around 80% as singletons. The sample taken for sequencing was peripheral blood. These receptor sequences come from a woman aged 70-85 years with acute or convalescent COVID-19. Each CDR3 is given with its conserved first and last residue. Each record gives: D gene, V gene, J gene, clone size, CDR3 DNA, CDR3 protein. The D gene is left open where the match is weak. Only some rows state a clone size, as once, few, many or a class for expanded clones.

d_call: -; v_call: TRBV7-6; j_call: TRBJ1-3; clone_size: once; cdr3_nt: TGTGCCAGCAGCCCGGACAGCTCTGGAAACACCATATATTTT; cdr3_aa: CASSPDSSGNTIYF
d_call: TRBD1; v_call: TRBV5-1; j_call: TRBJ1-6; clone_size: -; cdr3_nt: TGCGCCAGCAGCTTGGGAGCCCGGACAGGGGAATCACCCCTCCACTTT; cdr3_aa: CASSLGARTGESPLHF
d_call: -; v_call: TRBV27; j_call: TRBJ2-2; clone_size: -; cdr3_nt: TGTGCCAGCCACTCCGGGACATACACCGGGGAGCTGTTTTTT; cdr3_aa: CASHSGTYTGELFF
d_call: TRBD1; v_call: TRBV28; j_call: TRBJ2-7; clone_size: -; cdr3_nt: TGTGCCAGCAGCCCGGGACAGGGAGTCCACGAGCAGTACTTC; cdr3_aa: CASSPGQGVHEQYF
d_call: TRBD2; v_call: TRBV18; j_call: TRBJ2-4; clone_size: -; cdr3_nt: TGTGCCAGCTCCCCCGGGACTAGCGGGGGATGGAACATTCAGTACTTC; cdr3_aa: CASSPGTSGGWNIQYF
d_call: TRBD1; v_call: TRBV9; j_call: TRBJ1-4; clone_size: -; cdr3_nt: TGTGCCAGCAGCTCCGGGACAGGGTCGGAAAAACTGTTTTTT; cdr3_aa: CASSSGTGSEKLFF
d_call: TRBD2; v_call: TRBV5-1; j_call: TRBJ2-5; clone_size: once; cdr3_nt: TGCGCCAGCAGCTCGACTAGCGGGAGGAGCCAAGAGACCCAGTACTTC; cdr3_aa: CASSSTSGRSQETQYF
d_call: TRBD1; v_call: TRBV6-5; j_call: TRBJ2-5; clone_size: -; cdr3_nt: TGTGCCAGCAGGGGGACAGCAAAAGAGACCCAGTACTTC; cdr3_aa: CASRGTAKETQYF
d_call: TRBD1; v_call: TRBV30; j_call: TRBJ2-7; clone_size: -; cdr3_nt: TGTGCCTGGAGCCGGGTAGGGACAGGGGTCGAGCAGTACTTC; cdr3_aa: CAWSRVGTGVEQYF
d_call: TRBD1; v_call: TRBV7-2; j_call: TRBJ1-2; clone_size: few; cdr3_nt: TGTGCCAGCAGCACGGGACAGGGTGGTATAGGTGGCTACACCTTC; cdr3_aa: CASSTGQGGIGGYTF
d_call: TRBD2; v_call: TRBV6-6; j_call: TRBJ2-3; clone_size: -; cdr3_nt: TGTGCCAGCAGTCGACCGACTAGCGGGGGTACAGATACGCAGTATTTT; cdr3_aa: CASSRPTSGGTDTQYF
d_call: TRBD2; v_call: TRBV7-2; j_call: TRBJ2-1; clone_size: once; cdr3_nt: TGTGCCAGCAGCCCAAGCGGGGCCCCCTACAATGAGCAGTTCTTC; cdr3_aa: CASSPSGAPYNEQFF
d_call: -; v_call: TRBV4-1; j_call: TRBJ2-3; clone_size: -; cdr3_nt: TGCGCCAGCAGCCAAGATTCAATCCAAGATACGCAGTATTTT; cdr3_aa: CASSQDSIQDTQYF
d_call: TRBD1; v_call: TRBV10-2; j_call: TRBJ2-1; clone_size: few; cdr3_nt: TGCGCCAGCAGTGAACAGGGGGATGAGCAGTTCTTC; cdr3_aa: CASSEQGDEQFF
d_call: TRBD2; v_call: TRBV7-3; j_call: TRBJ2-3; clone_size: -; cdr3_nt: TGTGCCAGCAGCCCACTAGCGGGGGGGCCAGATACGCAGTATTTT; cdr3_aa: CASSPLAGGPDTQYF
d_call: -; v_call: TRBV10-2; j_call: TRBJ1-2; clone_size: -; cdr3_nt: TGCGCCAGCAGAACCCGGGATCACTATGGCTACACCTTC; cdr3_aa: CASRTRDHYGYTF
d_call: TRBD1; v_call: TRBV12-3/TRBV12-4; j_call: TRBJ1-5; clone_size: -; cdr3_nt: TGTGCCAGCAGTCCGGACAGGGGTTTGGTCCAGCATTTT; cdr3_aa: CASSPDRGLVQHF
d_call: TRBD2; v_call: TRBV5-1; j_call: TRBJ2-3; clone_size: once; cdr3_nt: TGCGCCAGCAGCTGGACCGGGACTAGCGGCACAGATACGCAGTATTTT; cdr3_aa: CASSWTGTSGTDTQYF
d_call: -; v_call: TRBV7-6; j_call: TRBJ2-5; clone_size: -; cdr3_nt: TGTGCCAGCAGCTTAAGAGGGGGACCACAAGAGACCCAGTACTTC; cdr3_aa: CASSLRGGPQETQYF
d_call: TRBD2; v_call: TRBV11-2; j_call: TRBJ2-1; clone_size: -; cdr3_nt: TGTGCCAGCAGCTCGACTAGCGGGCCCTACAATGAGCAGTTCTTC; cdr3_aa: CASSSTSGPYNEQFF
d_call: -; v_call: TRBV6-5; j_call: TRBJ1-3; clone_size: -; cdr3_nt: TGTGCCAGCCGGACCCAGGACTACTCTGGAAACACCATATATTTT; cdr3_aa: CASRTQDYSGNTIYF
d_call: -; v_call: TRBV7-9; j_call: TRBJ1-1; clone_size: -; cdr3_nt: TGTGCCAGCAGCCCGCGCGGTGGACAGCTGCATGCTTTCTTT; cdr3_aa: CASSPRGGQLHAFF
d_call: TRBD2; v_call: TRBV9; j_call: TRBJ2-2; clone_size: -; cdr3_nt: TGTGCCAGCAGGCGGGGGGGGTCCCCGAACACCGGGGAGCTGTTTTTT; cdr3_aa: CASRRGGSPNTGELFF